This T cell receptor beta chain comes out of a study of cytomegalovirus exposure and HLA in healthy donors. Turning to the study itself: The early release's HLA-typed donors yielded 80 million to 95 million unique TCRs.

Findings of the study overall: Within the data, a cluster of highly shared sequence variants was likely a sequencing artifact. Donors were assumed by presence/absence analyses to have roughly uniform sequencing depth. Researchers counted 164 TCR beta chains as cytomegalovirus-associated.

The study ran its PCR with 60 Vbeta and 13 Jbeta primers. TCRdb's copy holds only in-frame clones and misses some; the assay was immunoSEQ multiplex PCR. This sample has about 190,000 clones, with more than 70% found just once. The CDR3 is made up of 14 amino acids. CDR1 and CDR2 from the germline V gene are PRHDT and FYEKMQ (reference sequence). V was shortened by 2 bases and J by 4 bases, with 11 bases between the two germline ends. On this clone: Antigen: not known.

The sequence was obtained from a boy aged 10-17 years in good health and CMV-seronegative. Sequenced: PBMCs. The chain uses TRBV13 and TRBJ1-2; D ambiguous. The CDR3: CASSLKPDSYGYTF. CDR3 DNA: TGTGCCAGCAGCTTAAAACCGGACTCCTATGGCTACACCTTC.